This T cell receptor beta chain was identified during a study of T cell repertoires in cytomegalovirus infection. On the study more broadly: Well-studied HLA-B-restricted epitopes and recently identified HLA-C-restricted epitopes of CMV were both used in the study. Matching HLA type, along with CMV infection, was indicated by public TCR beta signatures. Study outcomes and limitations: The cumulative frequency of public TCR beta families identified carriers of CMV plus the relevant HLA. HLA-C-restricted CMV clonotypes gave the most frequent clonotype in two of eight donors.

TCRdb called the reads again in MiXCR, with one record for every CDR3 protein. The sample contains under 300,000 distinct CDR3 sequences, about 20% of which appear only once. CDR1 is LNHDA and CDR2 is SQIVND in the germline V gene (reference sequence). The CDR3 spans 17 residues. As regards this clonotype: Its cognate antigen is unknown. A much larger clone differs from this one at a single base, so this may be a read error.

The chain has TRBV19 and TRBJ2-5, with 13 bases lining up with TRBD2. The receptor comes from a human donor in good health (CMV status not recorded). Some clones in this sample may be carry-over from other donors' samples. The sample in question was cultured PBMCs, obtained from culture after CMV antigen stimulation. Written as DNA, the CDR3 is TGTGTCAGTTCCCAGACTAGCGGGAGGAAGTTGATGGAGACCCAGTACTTC. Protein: CVSSQTSGRKLMETQYF.